Included here is one T cell receptor beta chain sequence, with context. Its antigen is not known. This sample is part of a study of long-term antiretroviral therapy in people with HIV. The germline CDR1 and CDR2 sequences are SGHNT and YYREEE (reference sequence). V trimming: 3 bases; J trimming: 1 base; junction bases outside the gene matches: 5. The CDR3 has 15 amino acids. At the survey level, the v3.0 immunoSEQ assay was run. Sequencing efforts were directed toward about 40,000-55,000 T-cell genomes per sample. Profiled with immunoSEQ multiplex PCR; TCRdb holds only in-frame clones, not every one. The sample lists roughly 28,000 clones, approximately 86% occurring once. General study points: Blood draws took place between about 2004 and 2018 and possibly involved older ART regimens. Compared with controls, HIV repertoires showed narrower CDR3 length ranges.

The TCR sequence derives from a man aged 35 to 55 with HIV. Sample: unsorted PBMCs, taken more than 2.6 years after starting antiretroviral therapy. The chain employs TRBV5-4 and TRBJ2-3, with 7 bases identical to TRBD2. Here the CDR3 reads CASSSPAGGTDTQYF. The CDR3 nucleotides are TGTGCCAGCAGCTCCCCGGCGGGAGGCACAGATACGCAGTATTTT.